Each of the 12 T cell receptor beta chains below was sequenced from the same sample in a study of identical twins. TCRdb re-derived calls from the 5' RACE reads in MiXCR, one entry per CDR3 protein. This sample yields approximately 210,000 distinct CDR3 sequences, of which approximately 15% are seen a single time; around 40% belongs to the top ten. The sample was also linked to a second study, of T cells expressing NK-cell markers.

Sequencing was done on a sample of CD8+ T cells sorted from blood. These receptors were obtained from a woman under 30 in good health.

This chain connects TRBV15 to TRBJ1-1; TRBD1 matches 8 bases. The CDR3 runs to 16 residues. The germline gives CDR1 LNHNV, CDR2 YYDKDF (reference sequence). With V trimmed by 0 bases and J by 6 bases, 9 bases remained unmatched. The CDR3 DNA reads TGTGCCACCAGCAGAGATTTTGACAGGGGCGCCTCTGAAGCTTTCTTT. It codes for CATSRDFDRGASEAFF.

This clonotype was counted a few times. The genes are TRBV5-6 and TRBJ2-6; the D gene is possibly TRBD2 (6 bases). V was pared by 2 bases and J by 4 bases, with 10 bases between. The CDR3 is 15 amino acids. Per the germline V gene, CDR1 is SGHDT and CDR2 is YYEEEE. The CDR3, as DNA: TGTGCCAGCAGCTTAGGACTATCCGGGGCCAACGTCCTGACTTTC. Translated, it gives CASSLGLSGANVLTF.

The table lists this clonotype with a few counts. Here the CDR3 DNA reads TGTGCCAGCTCCCCAAGAGCCTACGAGCAGTACTTC. Translating it yields CASSPRAYEQYF. The chain uses TRBV9 and TRBJ2-7, with D hard to call. CDR3 length equals 12 residues. Trimming took off 7 bases at V and 2 bases at J, with 10 bases between the two ends. Germline CDR1 reads SGDLS; CDR2 reads YYNGEE. Filled out from reference TRBV9 and TRBJ2-7, the complete variable domain reads DSGVTQTPKHLITATGQRVTLRCSPRSGDLSVYWYQQSLDQGLQFLIQYYNGEERAKGNILERFSAQQFPDLHSELNLSSLELGDSALYFCASSPRAYEQYFGPGTRLTVT.

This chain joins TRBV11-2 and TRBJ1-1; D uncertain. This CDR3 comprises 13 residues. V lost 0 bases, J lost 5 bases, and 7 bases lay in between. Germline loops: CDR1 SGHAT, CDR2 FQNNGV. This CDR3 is CASSLDRKTEAFF. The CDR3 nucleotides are TGTGCCAGCAGCTTAGATAGAAAAACTGAAGCTTTCTTT. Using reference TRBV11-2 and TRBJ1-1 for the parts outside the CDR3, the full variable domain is EAGVAQSPRYKIIEKRQSVAFWCNPISGHATLYWYQQILGQGPKLLIQFQNNGVVDDSQLPKDRFSAERLKGVDSTLKIQPAKLEDSAVYLCASSLDRKTEAFFGQGTRLTVV.

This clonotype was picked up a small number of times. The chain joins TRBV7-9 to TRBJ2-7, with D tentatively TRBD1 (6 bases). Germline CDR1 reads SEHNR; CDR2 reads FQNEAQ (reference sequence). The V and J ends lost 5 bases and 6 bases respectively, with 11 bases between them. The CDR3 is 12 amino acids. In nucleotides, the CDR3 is TGTGCCAGCAGCAACAGGGTAGGCGAGCAGTACTTC. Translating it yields CASSNRVGEQYF.

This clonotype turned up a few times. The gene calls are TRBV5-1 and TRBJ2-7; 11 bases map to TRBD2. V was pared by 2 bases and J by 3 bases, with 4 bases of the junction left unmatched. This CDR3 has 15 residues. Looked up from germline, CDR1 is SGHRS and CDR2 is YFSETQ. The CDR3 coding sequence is TGCGCCAGCAGCTTAGGGACTAGCGGCCTCTACGAGCAGTACTTC. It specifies CASSLGTSGLYEQYF.

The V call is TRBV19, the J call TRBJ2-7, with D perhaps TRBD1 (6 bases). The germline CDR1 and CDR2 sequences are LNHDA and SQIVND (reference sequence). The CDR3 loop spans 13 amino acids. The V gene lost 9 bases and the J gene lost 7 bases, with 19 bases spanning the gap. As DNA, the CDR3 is TGTGCCAGCCAAGGGGGATCACTGGGGGAGCAGTACTTC. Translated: CASQGGSLGEQYF.

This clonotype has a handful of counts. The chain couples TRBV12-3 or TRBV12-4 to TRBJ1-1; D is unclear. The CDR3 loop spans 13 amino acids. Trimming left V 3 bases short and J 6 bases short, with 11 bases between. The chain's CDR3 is CASSFGWSSEAFF. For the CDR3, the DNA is TGTGCCAGCAGTTTCGGTTGGAGCTCTGAAGCTTTCTTT.

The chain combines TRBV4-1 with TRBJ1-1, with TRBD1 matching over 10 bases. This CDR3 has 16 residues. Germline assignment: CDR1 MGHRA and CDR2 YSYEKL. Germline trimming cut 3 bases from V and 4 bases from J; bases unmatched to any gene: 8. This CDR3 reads CASSQPGQGKGTEAFF. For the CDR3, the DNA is TGCGCCAGCAGCCAGCCGGGACAGGGGAAAGGCACTGAAGCTTTCTTT.

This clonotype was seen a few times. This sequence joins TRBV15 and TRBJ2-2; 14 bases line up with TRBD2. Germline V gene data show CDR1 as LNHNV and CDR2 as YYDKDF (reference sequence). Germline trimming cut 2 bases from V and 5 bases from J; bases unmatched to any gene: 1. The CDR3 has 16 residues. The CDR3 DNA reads TGTGCCACCAGCAGAAGGACTAGCGGGAGGACCGGGGAGCTGTTTTTT. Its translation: CATSRRTSGRTGELFF. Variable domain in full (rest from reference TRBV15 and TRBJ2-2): DAMVIQNPRYQVTQFGKPVTLSCSQTLNHNVMYWYQQKSSQAPKLLFHYYDKDFNNEADTPDNFQSRRPNTSFCFLDIRSPGLGDTAMYLCATSRRTSGRTGELFFGEGSRLTVL.

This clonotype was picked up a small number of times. The CDR3 here is CASSSYRQMNTEAFF. CDR3 nucleotides: TGCGCCAGCAGCTCCTATAGACAGATGAACACTGAAGCTTTCTTT. V gene TRBV5-1 combines with J gene TRBJ1-1; D perhaps matches TRBD1 (5 bases). Germline V gene sequence: CDR1 SGHRS, CDR2 YFSETQ. The CDR3 runs to 15 residues. Trimming cost V 3 bases and J 0 bases, with 12 bases left between them.

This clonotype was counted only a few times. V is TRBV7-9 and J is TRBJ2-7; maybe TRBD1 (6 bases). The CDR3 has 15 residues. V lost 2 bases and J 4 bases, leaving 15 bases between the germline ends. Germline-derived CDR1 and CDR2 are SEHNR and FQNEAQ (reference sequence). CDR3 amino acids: CASSLPTGPKYEQYF. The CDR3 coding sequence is TGTGCCAGCAGCTTACCCACAGGGCCCAAGTACGAGCAGTACTTC. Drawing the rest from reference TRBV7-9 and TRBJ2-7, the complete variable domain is DTGVSQNPRHKITKRGQNVTFRCDPISEHNRLYWYRQTLGQGPEFLTYFQNEAQLEKSRLLSDRFSAERPKGSFSTLEIQRTEQGDSAMYLCASSLPTGPKYEQYFGPGTRLTVT.